This entry features one T cell receptor (beta chain) sequence. Its antigen is undetermined. The sample belongs to a study of OX40 agonist ivuxolimab in advanced cancers. Looking at the study overall: In this cohort, patients received ivuxolimab, an agonistic anti-OX40 (CD134) antibody. Study findings and constraints: Expanded clones were, on average, more numerous among CD8+ T cells than CD4+. Circulating CD4+ and CD8+ T cells showed clonal expansion by week 6 at 0.1 to 3.0 mg/kg.

The method was immunoSEQ multiplex PCR; TCRdb's version includes in-frame clones alone and lacks a portion of them. The sample has roughly 35,000 clones; roughly 79% are singletons. V lost 0 bases, J lost 1 base, and 7 bases lay in between. This CDR3 is built from 15 residues. The germline V gene has CDR1 SGHRS and CDR2 YFSETQ. The specimen was CD4+ or CD8+ T cells sorted from blood, collected in a trial of the OX40 agonist ivuxolimab. The receptor was derived from an adult with an advanced solid tumor such as melanoma, head and neck, liver or kidney cancer. The genes are TRBV5-1 and TRBJ2-2; D possibly corresponds to TRBD1 (6 bases). CDR3 nucleotides: TGCGCCAGCAGCTTGGTGGGACAGAACACCGGGGAGCTGTTTTTT. It translates to CASSLVGQNTGELFF.